This T cell receptor beta chain was captured by sequencing in a study of shared clonotypes between healthy human individuals. Sequencing was performed with immunoSEQ multiplex PCR; in TCRdb, only in-frame clones are kept and a portion is missing. The sample carries about 1.5 million clones, around 98% recorded once. V shed 1 base and J shed 0 bases, with 11 bases lying between them. The germline gives CDR1 SGHRS, CDR2 YFSETQ. CDR3 size: 16 residues. The sequenced material came from naive CD4+ T cells sorted from blood. As for subset: CD45RA+ positively selected. The rearrangement uses TRBV5-1 and TRBJ1-3; D ambiguous. This sequence originates from a young man in good health. DNA of the CDR3: TGCGCCAGCAGCTTGCTGGGCACCAACTCTGGAAACACCATATATTTT. Residues: CASSLLGTNSGNTIYF. The entire variable domain, with the rest obtained from reference TRBV5-1 and TRBJ1-3, is as follows: KAGVTQTPRYLIKTRGQQVTLSCSPISGHRSVSWYQQTPGQGLQFLFEYFSETQRNKGNFPGRFSGRQFSNSRSEMNVSTLELGDSALYLCASSLLGTNSGNTIYFGEGSWLTVV.